Included here is one T cell receptor (beta chain) sequence, with context. These data belong to a study of cytomegalovirus exposure and HLA in healthy donors. The CDR3 totals 13 residues. Germline CDR1 and CDR2: SGHTA and FQGNSA. Trimming stripped 3 bases from V and 4 bases from J, with 10 bases between. PCR primers comprised 60 Vbeta and 13 Jbeta primers. Using immunoSEQ multiplex PCR, the repertoire was profiled, and TCRdb retains in-frame clones only, with some absent. The table includes hundreds of thousands of clones, around 89% detected once. Sequencing used PBMCs. The chain joins TRBV7-2 to TRBJ2-7; possibly TRBD2 for D (5 bases). The TCR sequence derives from a woman under 30 in good health and CMV-seronegative. The CDR3 region is CASSFGLAYEQYF. The CDR3 DNA sequence: TGTGCCAGCAGCTTCGGACTTGCATACGAGCAGTACTTC.